This T cell receptor (beta chain) stems from a study of radiotherapy plus CTLA-4 blockade in lung cancer. The CDR3 has 17 residues. Germline CDR1 reads WNHNN; CDR2 reads SYGVQD (reference sequence). V lost 4 bases to trimming and J lost 3 bases, with 18 bases between them. This table comes from immunoSEQ multiplex PCR, and its TCRdb copy is limited to in-frame clones, with some not included. The repertoire consists of more than 90,000 clones, with around nine tenths occurring once and the leading ten covering roughly 4.9%. Sequenced here: peripheral blood, sampled from a patient treated with radiotherapy plus ipilimumab. The sequence came from a human donor with non-small cell lung cancer that progressed on radiotherapy plus ipilimumab. The chain couples TRBV10-1 to TRBJ2-2; no clear D gene. The CDR3 reads CASSVLKGTGDTGELFF. The CDR3 region has the DNA TGCGCCAGCAGTGTCCTGAAGGGCACGGGTGACACCGGGGAGCTGTTTTTT.